A selection of T cell receptor beta chains follows, all from one sample in a study of T cells in Graves' hyperthyroidism and ophthalmopathy. TCRdb re-called the multiplex PCR reads through MiXCR, storing one row per CDR3 protein. The data show hundreds of thousands of distinct CDR3 sequences, under 15% seen once. The material sequenced was blood. The receptors come from a man aged 18 to 29 with Graves' ophthalmopathy. Both conserved end residues are part of each CDR3. A D gene is named only where the DNA matches it firmly. Some rows mark clone size as missing; the rest say once, few, many or name a class of expanded clone.

J | V | D | size | CDR3 | DNA
TRBJ1-1 | TRBV20-1 | . | many | CSARLTHTEAFF | TGCAGTGCTAGACTCACCCACACTGAAGCTTTCTTT
TRBJ2-3 | TRBV28 | . | many | CASHFALGNTQYF | TGTGCCAGCCACTTTGCCCTGGGAAATACGCAGTATTTT
TRBJ2-2 | TRBV7-3 | TRBD2 | many | CASSFDGTSANTGELFF | TGTGCCAGCAGCTTCGACGGGACTAGCGCGAACACCGGGGAGCTGTTTTTT
TRBJ1-1 | TRBV10-3 | TRBD1 | few | CAISGRDRVLAPSLNTEAFF | TGTGCCATCAGTGGAAGGGACAGGGTCTTGGCCCCAAGCCTAAACACTGAAGCTTTCTTT
TRBJ2-7 | TRBV6-1 | TRBD1 | many | CASSEEGANSYEQYF | TGTGCCAGCAGTGAAGAGGGGGCAAACTCCTACGAGCAGTACTTC
TRBJ2-1 | TRBV15 | TRBD2 | few | CATSRFLAGGPGNEQFF | TGTGCCACCAGCAGATTCTTAGCGGGGGGGCCGGGGAATGAGCAGTTCTTC
TRBJ2-1 | TRBV7-8 | TRBD2 | many | CASSLGTSNEQFF | TGTGCCAGCAGCTTAGGGACTAGCAATGAGCAGTTCTTC
TRBJ1-5 | TRBV27 | TRBD1 | many | CASSPSPDRGIQPQHF | TGTGCCAGCAGTCCCAGCCCGGACAGGGGGATTCAGCCCCAGCATTTT
TRBJ1-2 | TRBV12-3/TRBV12-4 | TRBD1 | few | CASIRGTGGSGYGYTF | TGTGCCAGCATCCGAGGGACAGGGGGGTCGGGCTATGGCTACACCTTC
TRBJ1-3 | TRBV3-1 | TRBD1 | few | CASSRTGAGTGNTIYF | TGTGCCAGCAGCCGGACAGGGGCGGGGACGGGAAACACCATATATTTT
TRBJ1-2 | TRBV18 | TRBD1 | many | CASSPAGTGYGYTF | TGTGCCAGCTCACCGGCGGGGACAGGGTATGGCTACACCTTC
TRBJ2-2 | TRBV19 | TRBD2 | . | CASSLRALAETGELFF | TGTGCCAGTAGTCTCAGGGCCCTAGCGGAAACCGGGGAGCTGTTTTTT
TRBJ2-7 | TRBV19 | . | many | CASGPRSYYEQYF | TGTGCCAGTGGTCCGAGATCCTACTACGAGCAGTACTTC
TRBJ2-7 | TRBV30 | . | many | CAWCTGSYYEQYF | TGTGCCTGGTGTACAGGGTCCTACTACGAGCAGTACTTC
TRBJ2-4 | TRBV12-3/TRBV12-4 | . | many | CASGAPSSWGVAKNIQYF | TGTGCCAGCGGAGCCCCGTCGTCCTGGGGGGTAGCCAAAAACATTCAGTACTTC
TRBJ2-7 | TRBV5-1 | TRBD1 | few | CASSSGTGWNYEQYF | TGCGCCAGCAGCTCGGGGACAGGGTGGAACTACGAGCAGTACTTC
TRBJ2-1 | TRBV6-2/TRBV6-3 | . | many | CASSFSSVGDEQFF | TGTGCCAGCAGTTTCTCATCGGTAGGCGATGAGCAGTTCTTC
TRBJ1-1 | TRBV27 | . | . | CASSLSVRNTEAFF | TGTGCCAGCAGTTTATCGGTTCGCAACACTGAAGCTTTCTTT
TRBJ2-1 | TRBV2 | . | few | CASSEALAGFGAQFF | TGTGCCAGCAGTGAAGCGCTGGCAGGGTTTGGGGCGCAGTTCTTC
TRBJ2-7 | TRBV5-1 | . | . | CASSLTVGVSSEQYF | TGCGCCAGCAGCTTGACTGTGGGAGTCTCCTCCGAGCAGTACTTC
TRBJ2-5 | TRBV3-1 | . | . | CASSQGTTNKETQYF | TGTGCCAGCAGCCAAGGGACTACCAACAAAGAGACCCAGTACTTC
TRBJ1-2 | TRBV19 | TRBD1 | . | CASGPGQSSGNYGYTF | TGTGCCAGTGGACCGGGACAGTCTAGTGGGAACTATGGCTACACCTTC
TRBJ2-5 | TRBV2 | . | many | CANQGTIGKTQYF | TGTGCCAACCAGGGGACTATCGGGAAGACCCAGTACTTC
TRBJ2-7 | TRBV3-1 | . | many | CASSQRGADYEQYF | TGTGCCAGCAGCCAAAGGGGGGCCGACTACGAGCAGTACTTC
TRBJ1-1 | TRBV30 | TRBD1 | many | CAWRQGADTEAFF | TGTGCCTGGAGGCAGGGGGCGGACACTGAAGCTTTCTTT
TRBJ2-5 | TRBV4-1 | . | many | CASSQQGWETQYF | TGCGCCAGCAGCCAGCAGGGGTGGGAGACCCAGTACTTC
TRBJ2-7 | TRBV20-1 | . | many | CSARVSTISYEQYF | TGCAGTGCTAGAGTGAGTACAATCTCCTACGAGCAGTACTTC
TRBJ1-1 | TRBV4-1 | . | . | CASSWEGTEAFF | TGCGCCAGCAGCTGGGAGGGCACTGAAGCTTTCTTT
TRBJ2-3 | TRBV2 | TRBD2 | many | CASRPLRELSDTQYF | TGTGCCAGCAGACCCTTGCGGGAGTTGTCAGATACGCAGTATTTT
TRBJ1-1 | TRBV30 | . | many | CAWSRRWSSPMNTEAFF | TGTGCCTGGAGCAGGAGGTGGTCATCCCCCATGAACACTGAAGCTTTCTTT
TRBJ2-7 | TRBV19 | TRBD2 | few | CASSSPEGTSGMYEQYF | TGTGCCAGTAGTTCCCCCGAAGGGACTAGCGGGATGTACGAGCAGTACTTC
TRBJ2-2 | TRBV5-1 | . | few | CASSLVGFVGELFF | TGCGCCAGCAGCTTGGTGGGGTTTGTCGGGGAGCTGTTTTTT